The next 14 T cell receptor beta chains were all read from a single sample in a study of T cells in Graves' hyperthyroidism and ophthalmopathy. TCR beta CDR3 region amplification was performed from RNA transcripts. Primed by the HTBI set, a first-round RT-PCR was run on the TCR CDR3. From the multiplex PCR reads, TCRdb called clonotypes with MiXCR, one entry per CDR3 protein. The data show roughly 500,000 distinct CDR3 sequences, about 45% seen once. Sequenced input: peripheral blood or thyroid tissue (not recorded which). The source is an adult woman with Graves' disease, either hyperthyroidism or ophthalmopathy (not recorded which).

The sample holds many counts of this clonotype. The chain uses TRBV7-9 and TRBJ1-5, with D tentatively TRBD1 (5 bases). The CDR3 length is 15 residues. Germline V gene lookup returns CDR1 SEHNR and CDR2 FQNEAQ (reference sequence). Trimming left V 2 bases short and J 1 base short, with 9 bases between. CDR3 bases: TGTGCCAGCAGCTTACGGACAACGAGCAATCAGCCCCAGCATTTT. This sequence encodes CASSLRTTSNQPQHF.

V gene TRBV6-6 combines with J gene TRBJ1-5; D unresolved. V dropped 5 bases and J dropped 0 bases, with 11 bases sitting between them. CDR1 is MNHNY, CDR2 SVGAGI, per germline (reference sequence). This CDR3 has 15 amino acids. The CDR3 DNA follows: TGTGCCAGCAGTACCCCCCCGAATAGCAATCAGCCCCAGCATTTT. Protein product: CASSTPPNSNQPQHF.

This chain uses TRBV6-1 with TRBJ1-6, with 9 positions matching TRBD1. The CDR3 is 13 residues long. Germline CDR1 and CDR2: MNHNS and SASEGT. The trim removed 6 bases at V and 13 bases at J, leaving 7 bases unmatched. The CDR3 nucleotides read TGTGCCAGCAGGGGGACAGGGAATCAGCCCCTCCACTTT. Its translation is CASRGTGNQPLHF.

A few counts support this clonotype. This chain connects TRBV24-1 to TRBJ1-1, with D possibly TRBD1 on 5 matching bases. Germline CDR1 and CDR2: KGHDR and SFDVKD. The CDR3 sequence is 15 residues long. Between the trimmed V and J ends, which lost 2 bases and 3 bases, there was a span of 12 bases. The CDR3 loop is CATSDSRLGHTEAFF. The CDR3 region has the DNA TGTGCCACCAGTGATTCTCGCTTGGGGCACACTGAAGCTTTCTTT.

The chain carries TRBV7-2 and TRBJ1-4; D gene ambiguous. The CDR3 sequence is 12 residues long. CDR1 is SGHTA, CDR2 FQGNSA, per germline. V was clipped by 3 bases and J by 8 bases, with 7 bases between them. CDR3 protein: CASSFMQEKLFF. The CDR3 DNA sequence: TGTGCCAGCAGCTTTATGCAGGAAAAACTGTTTTTT.

This clonotype has ten or more counts. J is TRBJ2-7 and V is TRBV20-1; the D gene is possibly TRBD1 (5 bases). V lost 3 bases and J 3 bases, leaving 9 bases between the germline ends. The germline V gene has CDR1 DFQATT and CDR2 SNEGSKA (reference sequence). The CDR3 spans 12 residues. CDR3 nucleotide sequence: TGCAGTGCTAGGGTTGACAGCTACGAGCAGTACTTC. As protein: CSARVDSYEQYF.

This clonotype was observed at least ten times. V and J are TRBV11-1 and TRBJ2-7; 7 bases line up with TRBD1. V was clipped by 0 bases and J by 3 bases; unmatched bases: 5. Germline CDR1 reads SGHAT; CDR2 reads FQDESV (reference sequence). The CDR3 consists of 15 residues. The CDR3 DNA is TGTGCCAGCAGCTTAGCGCCGACAGGGAACTACGAGCAGTACTTC. This codes for CASSLAPTGNYEQYF.

The sample holds many counts of this clonotype. This chain links TRBV7-8 with TRBJ1-1; TRBD1 is a possible D gene (6 bases). Trimming pared 6 bases from V and 7 bases from J, leaving 24 bases between. The CDR3 has 16 amino acids. The germline gives CDR1 SGHVS, CDR2 FQNEAQ. The CDR3 protein is CASSISLAGANHEAFF. CDR3 DNA sequence: TGTGCCAGCAGTATTTCGCTGGCGGGGGCGAATCATGAAGCTTTCTTT.

To note about this clonotype: A far larger clone is only one base removed, so a read error is likely. DNA for the CDR3: TGCGCCAGCGGCTTGTTCACCGGGGAGCTGTTTTTT. Its translation: CASGLFTGELFF. This chain uses TRBV5-1 with TRBJ2-2; D gene ambiguous. In germline, CDR1 is SGHRS, CDR2 YFSETQ. The CDR3 spans 12 residues. Complete variable domain (other parts from reference TRBV5-1 and TRBJ2-2): KAGVTQTPRYLIKTRGQQVTLSCSPISGHRSVSWYQQTPGQGLQFLFEYFSETQRNKGNFPGRFSGRQFSNSRSEMNVSTLELGDSALYLCASGLFTGELFFGEGSRLTVL.

This clonotype was seen ten or more times. The chain recombines TRBV2 with TRBJ1-5; the match to TRBD1 covers 10 bases. The junction had 10 bases not matched to a gene; V was cut back by 7 bases and J by 4 bases. Germline-derived CDR1 and CDR2 are SNHLY and FYNNEI. The CDR3 contains 16 residues. Here the CDR3 reads CASKNLGTGVNQPQHF. The CDR3 DNA reads TGTGCCAGCAAAAACCTCGGGACAGGGGTTAATCAGCCCCAGCATTTT.

The chain recombines TRBV5-1 with TRBJ1-3; perhaps TRBD1 as D (5 bases). The CDR3 is made up of 15 amino acids. CDR1 is SGHRS, CDR2 YFSETQ, per germline. The V and J ends lost 6 bases and 0 bases respectively, with 13 bases between them. This CDR3 is CASKPAGPSGNTIYF. Here the CDR3 DNA reads TGCGCCAGCAAGCCGGCGGGACCCTCTGGAAACACCATATATTTT.

The chain employs TRBV7-9 and TRBJ2-5; 10 nucleotides match TRBD1. The V segment lost 6 bases and the J segment 4 bases; nucleotides outside the gene matches: 5. Germline-derived CDR1 and CDR2 are SEHNR and FQNEAQ (reference sequence). The CDR3 runs to 14 residues. The CDR3 nucleotides are TGTGCCAGCAGACAAGGACAGGGGGTAGAGACCCAGTACTTC. Translation gives CASRQGQGVETQYF.

The chain carries TRBV10-3 and TRBJ2-7; D may be TRBD2 (6 bases). V lost 6 bases, J lost 0 bases, and 18 bases lay in between. This CDR3 contains 16 residues. The germline gives CDR1 ENHRY, CDR2 SYGVKD. The CDR3 sequence is CAISLGGRADSYEQYF. The CDR3 nucleotides are TGTGCCATCAGCCTCGGGGGTCGGGCTGACTCCTACGAGCAGTACTTC.

In this sample, this clonotype turned up many times. The V and J genes are TRBV29-1 and TRBJ2-5; perhaps TRBD1 as D (5 bases). Germline values: CDR1 SQVTM, CDR2 ANQGSEA. This CDR3 contains 12 residues. V was clipped by 6 bases and J by 4 bases, with 12 bases between them. The CDR3 protein is CSVTQGPETQYF. CDR3 coding DNA: TGCAGCGTGACCCAGGGCCCAGAGACCCAGTACTTC.